This T cell receptor beta chain emerged from a study of CD8 T cells in ankylosing spondylitis. Many counts were recorded for this clonotype. TCRdb independently ran MiXCR on the 5' RACE reads; one entry per CDR3 protein. The sample lists under 400,000 distinct CDR3 sequences, roughly 12% occurring once. The germline CDR1 and CDR2 sequences are SGHRS and YFSETQ. The CDR3 sequence is 14 residues long. Trimming removed 0 bases at V and 5 bases at J, with 10 bases between. This chain links TRBV5-1 with TRBJ2-3, with a tentative D call TRBD1 (6 bases). The sequencing sample was made of blood, either unsorted or a sorted T cell fraction (not recorded which). This receptor was obtained from a female donor with ankylosing spondylitis or in good health (not recorded which). The CDR3 protein is CASSLDGRGDTQYF. CDR3 sequence (DNA): TGCGCCAGCAGCTTGGATGGCAGGGGAGATACGCAGTATTTT.